The 7 T cell receptor beta chains listed next were all sequenced from one sample in a study of blood T cell repertoires in COVID-19. Here immunoSEQ multiplex PCR was the method, and the copy in TCRdb shows in-frame clones only, minus some. The table includes around 320,000 clones, roughly nine tenths detected once. The sequenced sample was PBMCs or T cells enriched from blood (not recorded which). The receptors come from a woman aged 45 to 65 who had been exposed to COVID-19.

This sequence joins TRBV23-1 and TRBJ1-1; TRBD1 matches at 10 bases. TRBV23-1 has ORF status, its function being uncertain. CDR3 length: 14 residues. V lost 0 bases and J lost 11; bases outside the gene matches: 6. CDR3 sequence: CASSQSTGGLWAFF. The CDR3 DNA is TGCGCCAGCAGTCAATCGACAGGGGGCTTGTGGGCTTTCTTT.

This chain connects TRBV11-2 to TRBJ2-3; D unresolved. V lost 1 base and J lost 0, with 8 bases in between. The CDR3 sequence is 15 residues long. CDR1 and CDR2 (germline): SGHAT, FQNNGV. The CDR3 region is CASSLASVSTDTQYF. In DNA, the CDR3 is TGTGCCAGCAGCTTAGCCAGCGTAAGCACAGATACGCAGTATTTT. Filled out from reference TRBV11-2 and TRBJ2-3, the complete variable domain reads EAGVAQSPRYKIIEKRQSVAFWCNPISGHATLYWYQQILGQGPKLLIQFQNNGVVDDSQLPKDRFSAERLKGVDSTLKIQPAKLEDSAVYLCASSLASVSTDTQYFGPGTRLTVL.

The V and J genes are TRBV30 and TRBJ1-4; tentative D call: TRBD1 (6 bases). The CDR3 loop spans 14 amino acids. V was shortened by 0 bases and J by 5 bases, with 10 bases between the two germline ends. Looked up from germline, CDR1 is GTSNPN and CDR2 is SVGIG (reference sequence). The CDR3: CAWSVGRGNEKLFF. CDR3 sequence (DNA): TGTGCCTGGAGTGTCGGGAGGGGGAATGAAAAACTGTTTTTT.

V and J are TRBV30 and TRBJ1-1; no clear D gene. V lost 0 bases to trimming and J lost 2 bases, with 7 bases between them. This CDR3 comprises 13 residues. From germline, CDR1 is GTSNPN and CDR2 SVGIG (reference sequence). DNA of the CDR3: TGTGCCTGGAGTGTACAGATAAACACTGAAGCTTTCTTT. Translation: CAWSVQINTEAFF.

The V gene is TRBV18, the J gene TRBJ2-5; D gene unclear. Trimming left V 6 bases short and J 3 bases short, with 14 bases between. Germline-derived CDR1 and CDR2 are KGHSH and LQKENI. The CDR3 is made up of 14 amino acids. The CDR3 DNA reads TGTGCCAGCTCGGCTCAGGCAGCCGAAGAGACCCAGTACTTC. Translation gives CASSAQAAEETQYF.

This chain uses TRBV18 with TRBJ1-5; 8 bases map to TRBD1. V shed 3 bases, J shed 4 bases, and the junction held 8 bases outside the gene matches. The CDR3 contains 16 residues. Germline CDR1 KGHSH, CDR2 LQKENI. In nucleotides, the CDR3 is TGTGCCAGCTCACCCATCGGGACAGGCTTTAATCAGCCCCAGCATTTT. Amino acid sequence: CASSPIGTGFNQPQHF.

The V gene is TRBV2, the J gene TRBJ2-4; the D is unclear. Germline V gives CDR1 SNHLY, CDR2 FYNNEI. This CDR3 comprises 12 residues. The V end was cut by 2 bases, the J end by 8 bases, with 7 bases between. For the CDR3, the DNA is TGTGCCAGCAGTGAAACGAGTTACATTCAGTACTTC. Residues: CASSETSYIQYF.